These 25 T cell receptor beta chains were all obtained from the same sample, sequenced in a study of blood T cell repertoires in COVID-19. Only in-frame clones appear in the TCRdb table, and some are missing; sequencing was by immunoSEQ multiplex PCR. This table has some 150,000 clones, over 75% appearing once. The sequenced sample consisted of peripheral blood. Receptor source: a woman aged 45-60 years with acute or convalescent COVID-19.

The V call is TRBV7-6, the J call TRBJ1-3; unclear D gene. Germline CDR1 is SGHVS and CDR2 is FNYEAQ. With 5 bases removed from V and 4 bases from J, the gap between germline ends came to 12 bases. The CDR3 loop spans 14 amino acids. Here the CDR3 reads CASSPSSAGNTIYF. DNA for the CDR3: TGTGCCAGCAGCCCCTCCTCCGCGGGAAACACCATATATTTT.

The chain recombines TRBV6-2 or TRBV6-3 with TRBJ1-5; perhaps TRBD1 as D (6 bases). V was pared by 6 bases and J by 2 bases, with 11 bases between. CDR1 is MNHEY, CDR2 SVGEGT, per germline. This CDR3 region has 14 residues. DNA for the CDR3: TGTGCCAGCAGCACAGGGAAGGGCAATCAGCCCCAGCATTTT. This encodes CASSTGKGNQPQHF.

As DNA, the CDR3 is TGTGCCAGCAGCTTGGCGCTGGAGTTAATGAACACTGAAGCTTTCTTT. It codes for CASSLALELMNTEAFF. V and J are TRBV5-5 and TRBJ1-1, with D hard to call. Germline values: CDR1 SGHKS, CDR2 YYEKEE (reference sequence). This CDR3 is 16 amino acids long. V gave up 0 bases and J gave up 0 bases, with 12 bases separating them.

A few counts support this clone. The CDR3 protein is CASSPRGNGLYGYTF. CDR3 nucleotide sequence: TGTGCCAGCAGCCCAAGGGGGAACGGATTATATGGCTACACCTTC. The chain couples TRBV6-5 to TRBJ1-2, with D maybe TRBD1 (6 bases). The CDR3 loop spans 15 amino acids. The germline V gene encodes CDR1 MNHEY and CDR2 SVGAGI. Trimming removed 6 bases from V and 5 bases from J, with 19 bases in between.

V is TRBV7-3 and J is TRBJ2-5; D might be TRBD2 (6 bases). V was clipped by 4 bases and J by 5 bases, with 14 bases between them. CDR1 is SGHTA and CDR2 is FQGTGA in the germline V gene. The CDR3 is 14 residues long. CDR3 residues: CASSYYGGRETQYF. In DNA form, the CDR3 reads TGTGCCAGCAGCTATTACGGGGGTCGGGAGACCCAGTACTTC.

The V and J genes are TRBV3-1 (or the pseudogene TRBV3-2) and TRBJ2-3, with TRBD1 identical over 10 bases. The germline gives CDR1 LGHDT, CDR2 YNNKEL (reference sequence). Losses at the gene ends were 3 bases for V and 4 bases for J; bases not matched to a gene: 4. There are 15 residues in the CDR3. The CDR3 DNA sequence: TGTGCCAGCAGCCAGATGACAGGGGGCGCAGATACGCAGTATTTT. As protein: CASSQMTGGADTQYF.

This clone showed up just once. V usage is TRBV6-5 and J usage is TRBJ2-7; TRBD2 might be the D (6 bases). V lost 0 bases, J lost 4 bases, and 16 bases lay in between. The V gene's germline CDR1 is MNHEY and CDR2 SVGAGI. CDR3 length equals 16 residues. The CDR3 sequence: CASSYSTSRGGYEQYF. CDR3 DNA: TGTGCCAGCAGTTACTCTACATCGCGGGGCGGATACGAGCAGTACTTC.

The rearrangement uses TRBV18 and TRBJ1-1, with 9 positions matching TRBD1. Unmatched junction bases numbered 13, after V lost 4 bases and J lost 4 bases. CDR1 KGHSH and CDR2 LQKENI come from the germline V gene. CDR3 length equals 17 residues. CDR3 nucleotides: TGTGCCAGCTCACGTACAGGGGGCTTACTGACGGGCACTGAAGCTTTCTTT. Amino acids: CASSRTGGLLTGTEAFF.

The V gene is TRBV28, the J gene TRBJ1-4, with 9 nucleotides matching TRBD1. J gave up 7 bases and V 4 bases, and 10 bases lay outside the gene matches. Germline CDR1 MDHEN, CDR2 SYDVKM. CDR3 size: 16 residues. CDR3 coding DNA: TGTGCCAGCAGTTCAGCACAGGGGGCGCTTGGTGAAAAACTGTTTTTT. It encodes CASSSAQGALGEKLFF.

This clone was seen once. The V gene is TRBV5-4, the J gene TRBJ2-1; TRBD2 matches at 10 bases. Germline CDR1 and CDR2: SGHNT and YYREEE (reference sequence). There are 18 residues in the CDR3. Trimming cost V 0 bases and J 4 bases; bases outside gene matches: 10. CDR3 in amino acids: CASSLDAPGLADYNEQFF. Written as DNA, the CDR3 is TGTGCCAGCAGCTTGGATGCCCCCGGACTAGCGGATTACAATGAGCAGTTCTTC.

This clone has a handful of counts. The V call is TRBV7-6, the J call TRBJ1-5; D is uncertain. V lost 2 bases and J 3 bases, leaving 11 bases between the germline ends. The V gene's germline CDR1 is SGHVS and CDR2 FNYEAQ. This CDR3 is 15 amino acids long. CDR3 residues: CASSLQSGLNQPQHF. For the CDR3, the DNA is TGTGCCAGCAGCTTACAATCTGGGCTCAATCAGCCCCAGCATTTT.

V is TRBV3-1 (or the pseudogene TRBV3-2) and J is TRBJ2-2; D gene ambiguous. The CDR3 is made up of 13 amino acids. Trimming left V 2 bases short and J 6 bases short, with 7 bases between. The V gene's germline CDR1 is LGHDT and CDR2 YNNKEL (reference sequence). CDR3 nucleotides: TGTGCCAGCAGCCAAATCGCGTCCGGGGAGCTGTTTTTT. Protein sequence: CASSQIASGELFF.

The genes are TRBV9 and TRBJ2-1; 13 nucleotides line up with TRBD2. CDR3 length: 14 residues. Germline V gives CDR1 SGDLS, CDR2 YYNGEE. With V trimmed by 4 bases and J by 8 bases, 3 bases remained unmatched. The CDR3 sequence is CASSSGTSGDEQFF. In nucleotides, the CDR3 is TGTGCCAGCAGCTCTGGGACTAGCGGGGATGAGCAGTTCTTC.

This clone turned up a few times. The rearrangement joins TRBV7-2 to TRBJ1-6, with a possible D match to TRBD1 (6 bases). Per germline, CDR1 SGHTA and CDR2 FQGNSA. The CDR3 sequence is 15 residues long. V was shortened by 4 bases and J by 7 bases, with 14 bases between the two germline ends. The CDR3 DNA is TGTGCCAGCAGCTCACACATGGGACAAAATTCACCCCTCCACTTT. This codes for CASSSHMGQNSPLHF.

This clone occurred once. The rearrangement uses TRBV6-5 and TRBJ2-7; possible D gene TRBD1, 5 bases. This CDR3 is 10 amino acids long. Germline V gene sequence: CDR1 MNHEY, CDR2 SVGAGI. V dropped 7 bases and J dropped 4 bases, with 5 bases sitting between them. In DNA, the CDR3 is TGTGCCAGCAAGGGGTACGAGCAGTACTTC. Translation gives CASKGYEQYF.

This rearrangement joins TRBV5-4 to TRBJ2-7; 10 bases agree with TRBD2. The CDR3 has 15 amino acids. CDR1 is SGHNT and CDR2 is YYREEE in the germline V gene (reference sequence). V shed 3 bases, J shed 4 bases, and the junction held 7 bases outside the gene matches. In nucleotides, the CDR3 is TGTGCCAGCAGCTCAGATAGCGGGGGGTTTTACGAGCAGTACTTC. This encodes CASSSDSGGFYEQYF.

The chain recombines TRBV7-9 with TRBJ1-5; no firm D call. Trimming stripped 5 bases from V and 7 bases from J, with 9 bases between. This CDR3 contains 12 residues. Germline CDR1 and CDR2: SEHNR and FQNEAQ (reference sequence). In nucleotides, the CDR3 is TGTGCCAGCAGCCCGGGGAACCAGCCCCAGCATTTT. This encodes CASSPGNQPQHF.

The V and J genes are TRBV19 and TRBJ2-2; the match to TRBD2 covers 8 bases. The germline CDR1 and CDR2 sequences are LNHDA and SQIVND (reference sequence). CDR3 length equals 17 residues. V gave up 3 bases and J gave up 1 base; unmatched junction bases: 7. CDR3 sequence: CASSIFSGGQNTGELFF. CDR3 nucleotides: TGTGCCAGTAGTATTTTCAGCGGGGGACAGAACACCGGGGAGCTGTTTTTT.

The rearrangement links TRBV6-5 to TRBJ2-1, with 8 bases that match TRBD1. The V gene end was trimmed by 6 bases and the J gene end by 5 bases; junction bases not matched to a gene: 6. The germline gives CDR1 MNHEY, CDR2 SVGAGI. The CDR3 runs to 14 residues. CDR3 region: CASSRPGGNNEQFF. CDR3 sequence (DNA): TGTGCCAGCAGCAGACCAGGGGGCAACAATGAGCAGTTCTTC.

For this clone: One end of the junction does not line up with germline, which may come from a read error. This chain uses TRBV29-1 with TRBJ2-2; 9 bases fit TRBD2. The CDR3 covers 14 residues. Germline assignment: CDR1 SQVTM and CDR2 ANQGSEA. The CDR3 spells CSAESTSGTGELFF. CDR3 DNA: TGCAGCGCTGAATCGACTAGCGGTACCGGGGAGCTGTTTTTT.

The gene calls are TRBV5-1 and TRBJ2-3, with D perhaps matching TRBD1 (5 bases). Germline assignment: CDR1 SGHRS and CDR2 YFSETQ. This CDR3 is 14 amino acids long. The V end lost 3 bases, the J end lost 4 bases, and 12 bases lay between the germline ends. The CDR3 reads CASSSPIGADTQYF. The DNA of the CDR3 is TGCGCCAGCAGCTCCCCCATAGGGGCAGATACGCAGTATTTT.

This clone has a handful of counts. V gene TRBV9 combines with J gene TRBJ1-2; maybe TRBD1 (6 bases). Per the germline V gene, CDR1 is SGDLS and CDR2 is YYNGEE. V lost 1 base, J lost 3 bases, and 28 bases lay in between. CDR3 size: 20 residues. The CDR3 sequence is CASSVSQGRVSTSKDYGYTF. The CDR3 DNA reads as TGTGCCAGCAGCGTAAGTCAGGGGCGGGTTTCCACCTCAAAAGACTATGGCTACACCTTC.

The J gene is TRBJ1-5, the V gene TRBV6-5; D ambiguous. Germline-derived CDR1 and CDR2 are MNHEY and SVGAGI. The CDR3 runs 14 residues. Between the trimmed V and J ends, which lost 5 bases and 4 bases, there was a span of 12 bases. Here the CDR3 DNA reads TGTGCCAGCAGTCCTCTGGGCATTAATCAGCCCCAGCATTTT. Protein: CASSPLGINQPQHF.

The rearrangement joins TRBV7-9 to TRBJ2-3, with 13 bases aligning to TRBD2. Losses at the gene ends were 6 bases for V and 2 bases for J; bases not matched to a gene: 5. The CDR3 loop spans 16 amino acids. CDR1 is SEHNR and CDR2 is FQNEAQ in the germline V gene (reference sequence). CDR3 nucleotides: TGTGCCAGCAGTTCCGGACTAGCGGGGGACACAGATACGCAGTATTTT. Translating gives CASSSGLAGDTDTQYF.

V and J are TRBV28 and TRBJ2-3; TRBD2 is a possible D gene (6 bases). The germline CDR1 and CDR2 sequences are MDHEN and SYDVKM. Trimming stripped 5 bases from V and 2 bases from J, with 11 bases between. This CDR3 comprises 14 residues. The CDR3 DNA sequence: TGTGCCAGCAGTCCCGGGGGTTTCACAGATACGCAGTATTTT. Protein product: CASSPGGFTDTQYF.